This TCR beta chain emerged from a study of blood T cells in healthy people across ages. Points from the study as a whole: The long-lived group displayed more naive CD4+ cells, plus higher diversity, than the aged donors did.

The second PCR ran roughly 6 to 12 cycles with a sample-barcoded 5' primer and J-beta primers. TCRdb called the 5' RACE reads again in MiXCR, with one record for every CDR3 protein. The sample yields about 680,000 distinct CDR3 sequences, around 45% seen once. CDR3 size: 16 residues. Germline V gene lookup returns CDR1 SGHRS and CDR2 YFSETQ. V lost 1 base to trimming and J lost 2 bases, with 15 bases between them. This clonotype was recorded at least ten times. What it binds is unknown. Each donor was a healthy Caucasian individual from Russia, aged roughly 6 to 100. The sequence was collected from a woman in her sixties or seventies in good health. The V gene is TRBV5-1, the J gene TRBJ2-5, with D tentatively TRBD2 (5 bases). The material sequenced was blood. The CDR3 region has the DNA TGCGCCAGCAGCTTGCGTACATTGGGAGCACAAGAGACCCAGTACTTC. Its protein is CASSLRTLGAQETQYF.